This T cell receptor beta chain appears in the sequencing data of a study of T cell changes during pregnancy in multiple sclerosis (dated by TCRdb to the late 2010s). Background for the entire study: In women with multiple sclerosis, the researchers looked at how the T cell repertoire shifted as pregnancy progressed.

Library preparation employed the immunoSEQ multiplex PCR assay. Sourced from immuneACCESS, this table was stored by TCRdb with only in-frame sequences that have V and J called. A share of the clones is absent; for the studies checked, an unresolved V gene accounts for under half, and the remainder has no known explanation. Across this sample there are some 27,000 clones, with about 88% seen only once. The ten largest clones add up to 0.8% of the sample. Comment on this clone: Its antigen remains unidentified. Per-base quality was not reported, and no clone a single base away is much larger than it.

CDR1 is given as SGHAT and CDR2 as FQNNGV, both from the germline V gene. V sheds 5 bases and J sheds 4 bases, leaving 11 bases between their ends. The CDR3 measures 13 amino acids from cysteine to phenylalanine. The only DNA kept is the CDR3, 39 bases in frame from the first base. This receptor was obtained from a female donor with multiple sclerosis, enrolled in a pregnancy study. The chain employs TRBV11-2 and TRBJ1-2, with the D gene not confidently named. The source material was CD4+ T cells from peripheral blood mononuclear cells, sampled in the second trimester of pregnancy. The DNA is as follows: TGTGCCAGCAGCGAAAGCGAGGGCTATGGCTACACCTTC. Translated, it reads CASSESEGYGYTF.